The 7 T cell receptor beta chains presented below share a single source sample, sequenced in a study of spatial heterogeneity in lung cancer (dated by TCRdb to between 2018 and 2021). The meaning of the sample's time point label: sample taken at primary tumor resection. Without any cell sorting, TCR sequencing was performed on whole RNA extracted either from tumor and nontumor lung tissue or from cryopreserved PBMC samples. The library was obtained by 5' RACE. Sequencing was carried out with a NextSeq 500. TCRdb trimmed public reads at Q25 via fastp, called clones via MiXCR and kept in-frame beta chains. Every entry covers one CDR3 protein and lists the most common genes and DNA from its rows. Recorded for this sample are tens of thousands of distinct CDR3 sequences; approximately 20% of them occurred a single time. The ten largest account for about 6.8% of the sample. Sequencing was performed on PBMCs, taken at surgery. The origin of the receptors is a male donor with early-stage non-small cell lung cancer.

The rearrangement joins TRBV7-9 to TRBJ2-2; TRBD1 matches 7 bases. Germline CDR1 is SEHNR and CDR2 is FQNEAQ (reference sequence). V shed 11 bases, J shed 4 bases, and the junction held 1 base outside the gene matches. The CDR3 extends over 11 amino acids. CDR3 DNA: TGTGCCCCAGGGGGCACCGGGGAGCTGTTTTTT. The encoded protein is CAPGGTGELFF.

This sequence joins TRBV5-1 and TRBJ2-2, with 10 bases aligning to TRBD1. The CDR3 length is 16 residues. Germline V lookup: CDR1 SGHRS, CDR2 YFSETQ. V was pared by 7 bases and J by 2 bases, with 8 bases of the junction left unmatched. The CDR3 protein is CASGGDRGVNTGELFF. The CDR3 coding sequence is TGCGCCAGCGGAGGGGACAGGGGAGTTAACACCGGGGAGCTGTTTTTT.

This clonotype has a count of ten or more. V gene TRBV24-1 combines with J gene TRBJ2-2; 7 bases are a match to TRBD1. Germline V gene sequence: CDR1 KGHDR, CDR2 SFDVKD. Losses at the gene ends were 10 bases for V and 4 bases for J; bases not matched to a gene: 8. This CDR3 spans 14 amino acids. In DNA form, the CDR3 reads TGTGCCACTCACGGGCCAGGGGGCACCGGGGAGCTGTTTTTT. The encoded protein is CATHGPGGTGELFF.

This clonotype was picked up a small number of times. The chain carries TRBV10-3 and TRBJ2-7; TRBD1 aligns across 7 bases. Trimming took 5 bases from V and 1 from J; bases not matched to a gene: 8. This CDR3 has 15 residues. Germline V gene data show CDR1 as ENHRY and CDR2 as SYGVKD. The CDR3 loop is CAISHTGDDSYEQYF. Here the CDR3 DNA reads TGTGCCATCAGTCATACAGGGGACGATTCCTACGAGCAGTACTTC.

This clonotype is classed as medium-sized. The J gene is TRBJ2-7, the V gene TRBV7-9, with D tentatively TRBD1 (6 bases). Trimming left V 4 bases short and J 2 bases short, with 9 bases between. The CDR3 extends over 13 amino acids. CDR1 and CDR2 from the germline V gene are SEHNR and FQNEAQ (reference sequence). The chain's CDR3 is CASSSRGAYEQYF. The CDR3 DNA reads as TGTGCCAGCAGCTCCAGGGGTGCCTACGAGCAGTACTTC.

The J gene is TRBJ2-2, the V gene TRBV7-2, with 9 bases fitting TRBD1. This CDR3 has 15 residues. Trimming at V came to 4 bases and at J to 6 bases, leaving 6 bases not matched to a gene. Germline assignment: CDR1 SGHTA and CDR2 FQGNSA. In DNA form, the CDR3 reads TGTGCCAGCAGCTCCAACAGGGGGCAACCCGGGGAGCTGTTTTTT. Translated: CASSSNRGQPGELFF.

The V gene is TRBV7-3, the J gene TRBJ2-1; TRBD1 agrees at 9 bases. Germline CDR1 is SGHTA and CDR2 is FQGTGA. V shed 1 base and J 7 bases; nucleotides not matched to a gene: 5. This CDR3 spans 15 amino acids. The CDR3 DNA is TGTGCCAGCAGCTTAAGTTTAGGACAGGGGAATGAGCAGTTCTTC. Translating gives CASSLSLGQGNEQFF. Full variable domain (rest looked up from reference TRBV7-3 and TRBJ2-1): GAGVSQTPSNKVTEKGKYVELRCDPISGHTALYWYRQSLGQGPEFLIYFQGTGAADDSGLPNDRFFAVRPEGSVSTLKIQRTERGDSAVYLCASSLSLGQGNEQFFGPGTRLTVL.